The next 24 T cell receptor beta chains were all read from a single sample in a study of blood T cell repertoires in COVID-19. TCRdb's table, derived via immunoSEQ multiplex PCR, lists solely in-frame clones and lacks some. The table has about 40,000 clones, roughly 89% seen once; the top ten hold roughly 21%. Sequenced material: peripheral blood. These receptors all come from a man aged 50 to 60 with active COVID-19.

The chain carries TRBV6-2 or TRBV6-3 and TRBJ1-2, with 10 positions matching TRBD1. Germline V gene lookup returns CDR1 MNHEY and CDR2 SVGEGT. The CDR3 extends over 14 amino acids. Losses at the gene ends were 5 bases for V and 4 bases for J; bases not matched to a gene: 4. CDR3 DNA: TGTGCCAGCAGTGACAGGGGGCGCAGCTATGGCTACACCTTC. Amino acid sequence: CASSDRGRSYGYTF.

The chain couples TRBV4-2 to TRBJ2-1; 7 bases are a match to TRBD2. Germline CDR1 reads LGHNA; CDR2 reads YNFKEQ. The CDR3 consists of 14 residues. V trimming: 1 base; J trimming: 8 bases; junction bases outside the gene matches: 5. The CDR3 nucleotides are TGTGCCAGCAGCCAAGGTAGCGGGCTCTATGAGCAGTTCTTC. It encodes CASSQGSGLYEQFF.

This sequence joins TRBV27 and TRBJ2-7; 10 nucleotides align to TRBD1. Germline values: CDR1 MNHEY, CDR2 SMNVEV (reference sequence). V was pared by 5 bases and J by 3 bases, with 4 bases of the junction left unmatched. This CDR3 has 14 amino acids. The DNA for the CDR3 is TGTGCCAGCAGTCCCGGGACAGGGGTCTACGAGCAGTACTTC. Its translation: CASSPGTGVYEQYF.

This chain connects TRBV12-3 or TRBV12-4 to TRBJ2-7; D gene unclear. V lost 3 bases to trimming and J lost 4 bases, with 7 bases between them. The CDR3 has 12 residues. The CDR3 protein is CASSLSRYEQYF. In DNA, the CDR3 is TGTGCCAGCAGTTTGTCCAGATACGAGCAGTACTTC.

This chain uses TRBV24-1 with TRBJ2-2, with TRBD2 identical over 10 bases. The trim removed 2 bases at V and 2 bases at J, leaving 7 bases unmatched. Germline CDR1 reads KGHDR; CDR2 reads SFDVKD. This CDR3 is 18 amino acids long. The CDR3: CATSDSPTSGHNTGELFF. Written as DNA, the CDR3 is TGTGCCACCAGTGATTCCCCGACTAGCGGGCACAACACCGGGGAGCTGTTTTTT.

This chain joins TRBV27 and TRBJ2-7, with a tentative D call TRBD2 (6 bases). The CDR3 has 13 residues. The germline V gene has CDR1 MNHEY and CDR2 SMNVEV (reference sequence). V was cut by 10 bases and J by 4 bases, with 17 bases left in between. The CDR3 protein is CATMGGWGYEQYF. CDR3 bases: TGTGCCACCATGGGAGGTTGGGGGTACGAGCAGTACTTC.

This chain connects TRBV2 to TRBJ2-5, with D maybe TRBD1 (6 bases). The CDR3 is 14 amino acids. Trimming cost V 4 bases and J 7 bases, with 16 bases left between them. Per germline, CDR1 SNHLY and CDR2 FYNNEI. This CDR3 reads CASSARTARWTQYF. The CDR3, as DNA: TGTGCCAGCAGTGCCCGGACAGCACGGTGGACCCAGTACTTC.

The DNA of the CDR3 is TGTGCCAGCAGCTTGAATGGAGCTAACTATGGCTACACCTTC. Translating it yields CASSLNGANYGYTF. The rearrangement links TRBV5-4 to TRBJ1-2, with D hard to call. The CDR3 spans 14 residues. CDR1 and CDR2 from the germline V gene are SGHNT and YYREEE (reference sequence). V lost 1 base and J 0 bases, leaving 7 bases between the germline ends.

The V call is TRBV5-1, the J call TRBJ1-1; D gene uncertain. V shed 7 bases and J shed 1 base, with 11 bases lying between them. Germline V CDR1 and CDR2: SGHRS, YFSETQ. The CDR3 runs to 13 residues. CDR3 bases: TGCGCCAGCCAGTCCAGGAAGAACACTGAAGCTTTCTTT. This encodes CASQSRKNTEAFF.

This chain uses TRBV10-3 with TRBJ2-2; D gene uncertain. Trimming took 2 bases from V and 7 from J, leaving 11 bases between them. In germline, CDR1 is ENHRY, CDR2 SYGVKD. CDR3 length: 14 residues. The CDR3 loop is CAISEAPGHGELFF. CDR3 DNA sequence: TGTGCCATCAGTGAGGCTCCAGGCCACGGGGAGCTGTTTTTT.

The CDR3 loop reads CASSYLAGVETQYF. The CDR3 DNA sequence: TGTGCCAGCAGTTACTTGGCGGGAGTAGAGACCCAGTACTTC. The gene calls are TRBV6-5 and TRBJ2-5, with 7 bases identical to TRBD2. The germline CDR1 and CDR2 sequences are MNHEY and SVGAGI. The V gene end was trimmed by 1 base and the J gene end by 4 bases; junction bases not matched to a gene: 3. The CDR3 has 14 residues.

The V and J genes are TRBV6-6 and TRBJ2-2, with D hard to call. The CDR3 is made up of 13 amino acids. V shed 8 bases and J shed 2 bases, with 9 bases lying between them. Germline values: CDR1 MNHNY, CDR2 SVGAGI (reference sequence). This chain's CDR3 is CASGTINTGELFF. The CDR3, as DNA: TGTGCCAGCGGCACTATAAACACCGGGGAGCTGTTTTTT.

This sequence joins TRBV18 and TRBJ2-7; 11 nucleotides agree with TRBD2. CDR1 is KGHSH and CDR2 is LQKENI in the germline V gene. The CDR3 spans 16 residues. V shed 3 bases, J shed 1 base, and the junction held 5 bases outside the gene matches. Written as DNA, the CDR3 is TGTGCCAGCTCACCCTTAGCGGGAGGGGGTTCCTACGAGCAGTACTTC. Translating it yields CASSPLAGGGSYEQYF.

This rearrangement joins TRBV12-5 to TRBJ2-3, with D tentatively TRBD2 (6 bases). The ends were cut back, 3 bases at V and 5 bases at J, with 6 bases in the middle. Germline CDR1 LGHNT, CDR2 FRNRAP. CDR3 length: 12 residues. The CDR3 bases are TGTGCTAGTGGTTTAGCGGGAGATACGCAGTATTTT. It encodes CASGLAGDTQYF.

J is TRBJ2-3 and V is TRBV5-1; D is perhaps TRBD1 (5 bases). The CDR3 has 15 residues. The germline gives CDR1 SGHRS, CDR2 YFSETQ. V was shortened by 2 bases and J by 0 bases, with 10 bases between the two germline ends. The CDR3 is CASSLGQTSTDTQYF. CDR3 in DNA: TGCGCCAGCAGCTTAGGACAAACTAGCACAGATACGCAGTATTTT.

This sequence joins TRBV15 and TRBJ2-1; D possibly corresponds to TRBD2 (5 bases). CDR1 and CDR2 from the germline V gene are LNHNV and YYDKDF (reference sequence). This CDR3 has 15 residues. V gave up 1 base and J gave up 1 base, with 8 bases separating them. The CDR3 is CATSRGGPSYNEQFF. CDR3 bases: TGTGCCACCAGCAGAGGAGGGCCGTCCTACAATGAGCAGTTCTTC.

The CDR3 nucleotides are TGTGCCACCAGTGACCCCGGAGCCTACAATGAGCAGTTCTTC. Its translation: CATSDPGAYNEQFF. The chain joins TRBV24-1 to TRBJ2-1; no clear D gene. CDR1 is KGHDR and CDR2 is SFDVKD in the germline V gene. Trimming removed 4 bases from V and 2 bases from J, with 8 bases in between. This CDR3 has 14 residues.

Only one count was recorded for this clone. The chain combines TRBV19 with TRBJ2-7; D ambiguous. V shed 2 bases and J shed 7 bases, with 12 bases lying between them. The CDR3 spans 13 residues. CDR1 is LNHDA, CDR2 SQIVND, per germline (reference sequence). The CDR3: CASSIPRSGEQYF. The CDR3 DNA reads as TGTGCCAGTAGTATACCCCGATCGGGTGAGCAGTACTTC.

This sequence joins TRBV19 and TRBJ2-2, with TRBD1 as a possible D gene (6 bases). Germline V gene sequence: CDR1 LNHDA, CDR2 SQIVND (reference sequence). V lost 3 bases, J lost 2 bases, and 10 bases lay in between. This CDR3 spans 15 amino acids. CDR3: CASSMWGTNTGELFF. In nucleotides, the CDR3 is TGTGCCAGTAGTATGTGGGGGACAAACACCGGGGAGCTGTTTTTT.

This rearrangement joins TRBV4-3 to TRBJ1-2, with D tentatively TRBD1 (6 bases). Trimming took 3 bases from V and 4 from J, leaving 15 bases between them. The CDR3 sequence is 15 residues long. Germline lookup yields CDR1 LGHNA and CDR2 YSLEER. The CDR3 DNA sequence: TGCGCCAGCAGCCAGGAGATAGGGACAATCTATGGCTACACCTTC. Protein: CASSQEIGTIYGYTF.

The chain recombines TRBV30 with TRBJ1-5, with a possible D match to TRBD1 (5 bases). Germline CDR1 is GTSNPN and CDR2 is SVGIG (reference sequence). V was clipped by 0 bases and J by 4 bases, with 10 bases between them. The CDR3 is 14 residues long. The CDR3 DNA is TGTGCCTGGAGTGTAGGACACGGTAATCAGCCCCAGCATTTT. It specifies CAWSVGHGNQPQHF.

The chain joins TRBV14 to TRBJ2-7, with 7 positions matching TRBD1. TRBJ2-1 explains the end of the DNA better; the J call may be wrong. The germline gives CDR1 SGHDN, CDR2 FVKESK. The CDR3 runs 15 residues. For the CDR3, the DNA is TGTGCCAGCAGCCATGGCGCGACAGGGTATAGCGAGCAGTTCTTC. Translating gives CASSHGATGYSEQFF.

V and J are TRBV18 and TRBJ1-6; the match to TRBD1 covers 11 bases. The germline CDR1 and CDR2 sequences are KGHSH and LQKENI. This CDR3 is built from 16 residues. Unmatched junction bases numbered 8, after V lost 6 bases and J lost 7 bases. CDR3 DNA sequence: TGTGCCAGCTCCCTGACCGGGACAGGGGGGAATTCACCCCTCCACTTT. It is translated as CASSLTGTGGNSPLHF. Full variable domain (missing parts from reference TRBV18 and TRBJ1-6): NAGVMQNPRHLVRRRGQEARLRCSPMKGHSHVYWYRQLPEEGLKFMVYLQKENIIDESGMPKERFSAEFPKEGPSILRIQQVVRGDSAAYFCASSLTGTGGNSPLHFGNGTRLTVT.

The chain links TRBV5-6 to TRBJ2-2, with TRBD2 matching 8 bases. In germline, CDR1 is SGHDT, CDR2 YYEEEE. V shed 2 bases, J shed 5 bases, and the junction held 5 bases outside the gene matches. This CDR3 is 15 amino acids long. CDR3 DNA: TGTGCCAGCAGCTTCAGGACTAGCAGTACCGGGGAGCTGTTTTTT. Encoded protein: CASSFRTSSTGELFF.